A selection of T cell receptor beta chains follows, all from one sample in a study of persistence of HIV-infected CD4 T cells. Measured with immunoSEQ multiplex PCR; TCRdb has only the in-frame clones, and not every one. The table includes roughly 60,000 clones, 65% to 80% detected once. These TCRs' antigens remain unknown. This sample comprised CD4+ T cells sorted from PBMCs after roughly 18-hour stimulation, obtained from a patient who received antiretroviral therapy. These receptors came from an adult man with HIV who was CMV-seropositive. The CDR3 runs from the conserved cysteine through the conserved F or W. Fields, in order: CDR3 DNA, CDR3 protein, clone size, J gene, V gene, D gene. D genes are given only for firm matches. Size values are once, few and many counts, or a class for expanded clones, and some rows have none.

TGTGCCAGCAGCGTAGAACAGGGAAGTCAGCCCCAGCATTTT	CASSVEQGSQPQHF	few	TRBJ1-5	TRBV9	NA
TGTGCCAGTAGTCGAGACAGGGTTTCAGGAGAAGCTTTCTTT	CASSRDRVSGEAFF	NA	TRBJ1-1	TRBV19	TRBD1
TGTGCCAGTAGTCCCCAGGTGGCCGGGGAGCTGTTTTTT	CASSPQVAGELFF	once	TRBJ2-2	TRBV19	NA
TGCGCCAGCAGCTCTAGCGGGGGGACCTACGAGCAGTACTTC	CASSSSGGTYEQYF	NA	TRBJ2-7	TRBV5-1	TRBD2
TGTGCCAGTACCTCTCGGAGGCAGGGGAGAAGGGATACGCAGTATTTT	CASTSRRQGRRDTQYF	NA	TRBJ2-3	TRBV19	NA
TGCGCCAGCAGCCAAGCCGGGACGGGGAATTACAATGAGCAGTTCTTC	CASSQAGTGNYNEQFF	NA	TRBJ2-1	TRBV4-1	NA
TGCAGCGTTGTGAAGGAGAGAGGGAGGAGTGAGCAGTTCTTC	CSVVKERGRSEQFF	NA	TRBJ2-1	TRBV29-1	NA
TGTGCCAGCAGTCCGGGGGCTTCCAATCAGCCCCAGCATTTT	CASSPGASNQPQHF	NA	TRBJ1-5	TRBV3-1/TRBV3-2	NA
TGTGCCAGCAGTGAATCCAGGGAGCTCAGGAGCAATCAGCCCCAGCATTTT	CASSESRELRSNQPQHF	NA	TRBJ1-5	TRBV6-1	NA
TGTGCCAGCACCCCACGGACAGGGATGAACACTGAAGCTTTCTTT	CASTPRTGMNTEAFF	NA	TRBJ1-1	TRBV21-1	NA
TGTGCCAGTACCCTCCTAAACGTAGGGAATTCACCCCTCCACTTT	CASTLLNVGNSPLHF	NA	TRBJ1-6	TRBV6-5	NA
TGTGCCAGCAGCTTGGGACAGATGAACACCGGGGAGCTGTTTTTT	CASSLGQMNTGELFF	once	TRBJ2-2	TRBV5-4	NA
TGTGCCAGCAGCAGGCCCGGGACAGGGGAACAGCCCCAGCATTTT	CASSRPGTGEQPQHF	once	TRBJ1-5	TRBV6-2/TRBV6-3	TRBD1
TGTGCCAGCAGCTTATGGGTCCGCCGGAGGGACAGTAGCACAGATACGCAGTATTTT	CASSLWVRRRDSSTDTQYF	NA	TRBJ2-3	TRBV11-2	NA
TGTGCCAGCTCTCACAGACAGGGGGCAAACGAGCAGTACTTC	CASSHRQGANEQYF	NA	TRBJ2-7	TRBV18	TRBD1
TGTGCCAGCAGCGTGGGGACCGGCAATCAGCCCCAGCATTTT	CASSVGTGNQPQHF	NA	TRBJ1-5	TRBV9	NA
TGTGCCAGCTCACAGGGGGCCAACACTGAAGCTTTCTTT	CASSQGANTEAFF	NA	TRBJ1-1	TRBV18	TRBD1
TGTGCCATCAGTGAGGGCCCTGGAAACACCATATATTTT	CAISEGPGNTIYF	NA	TRBJ1-3	TRBV10-3	NA
TGCGCCAGCAGCTTCAGGCAGGGGCGCAACACCGGGGAGCTGTTTTTT	CASSFRQGRNTGELFF	few	TRBJ2-2	TRBV5-1	NA
TGTGCCAGTAGTATGGGCGAATCACAGTATCAGCCCCAGCATTTT	CASSMGESQYQPQHF	NA	TRBJ1-5	TRBV19	NA
TGTGCCAGTAAAATGACAGGGGACAATCAGCCCCAGCATTTT	CASKMTGDNQPQHF	NA	TRBJ1-5	TRBV19	TRBD1
TGTGCCAGCAGCCAGTGGGGGACCGGGGAGCTGTTTTTT	CASSQWGTGELFF	NA	TRBJ2-2	TRBV7-9	NA
TGTGCCAGCAGTCCGTCGGACGGCAACTCTGGGGCCAACGTCCTGACTTTC	CASSPSDGNSGANVLTF	once	TRBJ2-6	TRBV28	NA
TGTGCCAGCAGCTCTAGCGGGGGGGCTTCCGAGCAGTACTTC	CASSSSGGASEQYF	few	TRBJ2-7	TRBV7-6	TRBD2
TGTGCCAGCAGACGAGTCGGACAGGGTTCTGAAGCTTTCTTT	CASRRVGQGSEAFF	NA	TRBJ1-1	TRBV28	TRBD1
TGTGCCAGTAGTTTTACAGGGAGTCGTGGCTACACCTTC	CASSFTGSRGYTF	NA	TRBJ1-2	TRBV19	NA
TGTGCCAGCAGTAGTCAGGCCTACGAGCAGTACTTC	CASSSQAYEQYF	few	TRBJ2-7	TRBV2	NA